This T cell receptor beta chain was captured by sequencing in a study of blood T cell repertoires in COVID-19. Study as a whole: Nucleic acid was either cDNA or gDNA, and it came from T cells, B-cell-depleted T cells, or PBMCs.

The data were produced by immunoSEQ multiplex PCR, yet TCRdb's version contains in-frame clones alone and is incomplete. The sample yields about 74,000 clones, 75% to 85% seen once. This clone was seen only a few times. CDR3 length: 12 residues. Germline CDR1 SGHAT, CDR2 FQNNGV. Losses at the gene ends were 5 bases for V and 12 bases for J; bases not matched to a gene: 5. The chain links TRBV11-2 to TRBJ2-1; 9 bases agree with TRBD2. Sequencing used peripheral blood. The receptor was derived from a human donor in a cohort sampled during active COVID-19. The DNA for the CDR3 is TGTGCCAGCAGCCCCATGGGACTAGCGCAGTTCTTC. Its translation: CASSPMGLAQFF.